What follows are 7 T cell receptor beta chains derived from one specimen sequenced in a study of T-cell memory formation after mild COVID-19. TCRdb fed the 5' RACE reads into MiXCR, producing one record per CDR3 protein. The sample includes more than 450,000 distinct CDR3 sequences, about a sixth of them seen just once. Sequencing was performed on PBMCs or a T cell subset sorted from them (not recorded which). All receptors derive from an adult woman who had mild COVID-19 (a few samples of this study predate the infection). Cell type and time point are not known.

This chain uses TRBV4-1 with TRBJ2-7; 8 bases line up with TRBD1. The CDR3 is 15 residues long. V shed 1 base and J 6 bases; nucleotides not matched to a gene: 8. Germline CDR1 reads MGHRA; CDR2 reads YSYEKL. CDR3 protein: CASSQANRGIGEQYF. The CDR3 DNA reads TGCGCCAGCAGCCAAGCGAACAGGGGGATTGGCGAGCAGTACTTC.

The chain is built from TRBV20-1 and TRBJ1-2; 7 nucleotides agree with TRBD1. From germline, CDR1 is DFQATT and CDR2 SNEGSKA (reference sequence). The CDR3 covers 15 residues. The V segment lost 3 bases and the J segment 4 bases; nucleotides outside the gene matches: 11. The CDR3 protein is CSARTRQGVGYGYTF. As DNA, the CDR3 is TGCAGTGCTAGGACCCGACAGGGAGTGGGCTATGGCTACACCTTC.

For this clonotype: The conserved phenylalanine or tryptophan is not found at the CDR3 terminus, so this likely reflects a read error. The CDR3 sequence: CASSYFSGTGGRGELFC. The CDR3 DNA reads TGTGCCAGCAGCTATTTCTCCGGGACAGGGGGCCGGGGGGAGCTGTTTTGT. The chain has TRBV7-6 and TRBJ2-2; 12 bases match TRBD1. The length of the CDR3 is 17 residues. Germline lookup yields CDR1 SGHVS and CDR2 FNYEAQ. The V gene end was trimmed by 4 bases and the J gene end by 8 bases; junction bases not matched to a gene: 11.

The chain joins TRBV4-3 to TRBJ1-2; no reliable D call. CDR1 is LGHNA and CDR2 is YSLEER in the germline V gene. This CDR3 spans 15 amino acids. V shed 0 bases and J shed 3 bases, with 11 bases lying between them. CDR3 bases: TGCGCCAGCAGCCAAGATTTTGACATATACTATGGCTACACCTTC. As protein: CASSQDFDIYYGYTF.

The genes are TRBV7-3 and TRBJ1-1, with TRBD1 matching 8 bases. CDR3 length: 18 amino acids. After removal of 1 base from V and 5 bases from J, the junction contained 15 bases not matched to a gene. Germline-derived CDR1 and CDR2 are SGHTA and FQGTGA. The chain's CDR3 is CASSLNSFIQGGRTEAFF. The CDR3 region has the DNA TGTGCCAGCAGCTTAAACTCCTTCATACAGGGGGGGAGGACTGAAGCTTTCTTT.

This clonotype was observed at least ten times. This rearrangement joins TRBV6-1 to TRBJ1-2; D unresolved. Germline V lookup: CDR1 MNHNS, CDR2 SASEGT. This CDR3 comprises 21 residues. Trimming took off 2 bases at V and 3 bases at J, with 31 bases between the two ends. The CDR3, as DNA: TGTGCCAGCAGTGAATACCCCTTCCTAGGGAACGGGTTGGGTTGGGACTATGGCTACACCTTC. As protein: CASSEYPFLGNGLGWDYGYTF.

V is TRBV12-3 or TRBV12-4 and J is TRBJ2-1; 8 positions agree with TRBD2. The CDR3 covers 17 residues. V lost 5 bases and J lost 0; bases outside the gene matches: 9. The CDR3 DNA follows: TGTGCCAGCAGTCCCCGTTCCGGGGGGGGCTCCTACAATGAGCAGTTCTTC. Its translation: CASSPRSGGGSYNEQFF.